Following are 15 T cell receptor beta chains from one sample sequenced in a study of tumor-infiltrating lymphocytes in oesophageal squamous cell carcinoma. One entry per CDR3 protein results from TCRdb running MiXCR on the PCR reads. The sample has about 16,000 distinct CDR3 sequences; approximately 50% are singletons. The sequencing sample was made of esophageal tumor tissue. Receptor source: a male donor with esophageal squamous cell carcinoma.

The chain joins TRBV7-6 to TRBJ2-5; no clear D gene. The J call could be wrong; TRBJ2-7 is a better fit for the DNA end. Germline assignment: CDR1 SGHVS and CDR2 FNYEAQ. The CDR3 runs to 13 residues. This chain's CDR3 is CASSLAAIYEQYF. DNA of the CDR3: TGTGCCAGCAGCTTAGCGGCCATTTACGAGCAGTACTTC.

The chain has TRBV7-3 and TRBJ1-5, with D unresolved. Germline loops: CDR1 SGHTA, CDR2 FQGTGA. The CDR3 consists of 13 residues. Trimming pared 6 bases from V and 3 bases from J, leaving 9 bases between. In DNA form, the CDR3 reads TGTGCCAGCAGTCGCATGATCAATCAGCCCCAGCATTTT. Translation gives CASSRMINQPQHF.

This clonotype was detected ten times or more. The V call is TRBV28, the J call TRBJ1-3; 7 nucleotides agree with TRBD1. The CDR3 loop spans 14 amino acids. With 8 bases clipped from V and 0 bases from J, the junction kept 4 bases outside the gene matches. Germline assignment: CDR1 MDHEN and CDR2 SYDVKM. DNA for the CDR3: TGTGCCAGCGGCCGGGACAGCTCTGGAAACACCATATATTTT. Protein: CASGRDSSGNTIYF.

This clonotype was seen repeatedly, ten times or more. CDR3: CASSLRIQGTNTEAFF. In nucleotides, the CDR3 is TGTGCCAGCAGCTTGCGAATCCAGGGGACGAACACTGAAGCTTTCTTT. The gene calls are TRBV7-2 and TRBJ1-1; a possible D gene is TRBD1 (6 bases). Germline CDR1 reads SGHTA; CDR2 reads FQGNSA. There are 16 residues in the CDR3. V lost 3 bases to trimming and J lost 1 base, with 15 bases between them.

In the case of this clonotype: The CDR3 carries no conserved terminal phenylalanine or tryptophan, so it likely arises from a read error. Because the CDR3's place on the DNA is in doubt, the DNA is left out and the CDR3 is given as listed by TCRdb. This rearrangement joins TRBV7-2 to TRBJ2-3. Germline V gene sequence: CDR1 SGHTA, CDR2 FQGNSA. Counting both end residues, the CDR3 totals 17 amino acids. The CDR3 sequence: CASSLDLSSYNEQYFGN.

In the case of this clonotype: Since no conserved phenylalanine or tryptophan closes the CDR3, a read error is the likely cause. The CDR3 DNA is TGTGCCAGCAGCTTAGATCTTAGTTCGTTCAATGCGCAGTTCTCC. Translating gives CASSLDLSSFNAQFS. The V and J genes are TRBV11-2 and TRBJ2-1, with D unclear. This CDR3 has 15 amino acids. Germline assignment: CDR1 SGHAT and CDR2 FQNNGV.

Worth noting for this clonotype: An end of the junction does not agree with germline; a read error may underlie this. The chain uses TRBV6-1 and TRBJ2-2; D remains unclear. The CDR3 spans 13 residues. Germline loops: CDR1 MNHNS, CDR2 SASEGT. The CDR3 DNA reads as TGTGCCAGCAGAGAAGAGGTCACCGGGGAGCTGTTTTTT. This encodes CASREEVTGELFF.

This clonotype was seen just once. The chain uses TRBV7-6 and TRBJ2-1; D is unclear. The DNA end lines up better with TRBJ2-5; the J call may be wrong. Germline-derived CDR1 and CDR2 are SGHVS and FNYEAQ. This CDR3 spans 12 amino acids. As DNA, the CDR3 is TGTGCCAGCAGCAAAATGGAAGAGACCCAGTACTTC. Protein: CASSKMEETQYF.

In this sample, this clonotype turned up once. The chain combines TRBV19 with TRBJ2-3, with TRBD2 as a possible D gene (5 bases). CDR3 length equals 13 residues. Trimming cost V 6 bases and J 1 base, with 8 bases left between them. Germline CDR1 is LNHDA and CDR2 is SQIVND (reference sequence). The CDR3 DNA is TGTGCCAGTAGGAGGGTCGGCACAGATACGCAGTATTTT. Its translation: CASRRVGTDTQYF.

V is TRBV7-9 and J is TRBJ1-3, with 7 bases identical to TRBD1. The CDR3 is 17 residues long. The germline CDR1 and CDR2 sequences are SEHNR and FQNEAQ (reference sequence). J lost 2 bases, V lost 1 base, and 8 bases had no gene match. The CDR3 sequence is CASSLGQGFGTGNTIYF. The CDR3 nucleotides read TGTGCCAGCAGCTTAGGACAGGGATTTGGGACTGGAAACACCATATATTTT.

The gene calls are TRBV6-6 and TRBJ1-4; the D gene is possibly TRBD2 (6 bases). The J call may be wrong; the DNA end is better matched by TRBJ2-3. This CDR3 spans 13 amino acids. Germline V gene sequence: CDR1 MNHNY, CDR2 SVGAGI (reference sequence). The CDR3 DNA follows: TGTGCCAGCAGTTACAGAGGAGGGGATACGCAGTATTTT. This codes for CASSYRGGDTQYF.

To note about this clonotype: At one boundary the junction diverges from the germline segment, which might be a read error. This chain connects TRBV28 to TRBJ2-5; 15 bases are shared with TRBD2. TRBJ2-1 matches the DNA end more closely, so the J call is doubtful. The germline V gene encodes CDR1 MDHEN and CDR2 SYDVKM. The CDR3 is 15 amino acids. CDR3 region: CVSTRGLAGGYEQFF. The CDR3 nucleotides are TGTGTCAGCACCCGGGGACTAGCGGGAGGCTACGAGCAGTTCTTC.

This clonotype was recorded only once. The missing conserved phenylalanine or tryptophan at the end of this CDR3 makes a read error likely. No DNA is shown, since the ends of the CDR3 on it are uncertain; the CDR3 is the one TCRdb lists. This sequence joins TRBV25-1 and TRBJ2-6; TRBD2, the D gene given by the table, was not confirmed from the DNA. Germline CDR1 is MGHDK and CDR2 is SYGVNS. 16 amino acids form the CDR3, both terminal residues included. CDR3 loop: CASSDRGGLRGYTFGA.

This clonotype showed up just a few times. In nucleotides, the CDR3 is TGTGCCAGCAGCTGGCCAGGGGGTGGTCAGCCCCAGCATTTT. It encodes CASSWPGGGQPQHF. The chain links TRBV7-8 to TRBJ1-5; TRBD1 matches 7 bases. This CDR3 spans 14 amino acids. Per germline, CDR1 SGHVS and CDR2 FQNEAQ. With 4 bases clipped from V and 6 bases from J, the junction kept 6 bases outside the gene matches.

The rearrangement links TRBV12-3 or TRBV12-4 to TRBJ1-2; D may be TRBD1 (6 bases). CDR3 size: 13 residues. The V end lost 6 bases, the J end lost 4 bases, and 12 bases lay between the germline ends. Here the CDR3 DNA reads TGTGCCAGCAGCCCAACAGGGAGCTATGGCTACACCTTC. Its translation is CASSPTGSYGYTF.